This T cell receptor (beta chain) originates from a study of identical twins. Everyone who donated was a healthy Caucasian. Germline CDR1 MNHNS, CDR2 SASEGT. This CDR3 is 13 amino acids long. V was pared by 6 bases and J by 11 bases, with 18 bases between. A few counts support this clonotype. Its antigen is unidentified. Template switching created a universal primer site, and the cDNA included unique molecular identifiers. One entry per CDR3 protein results from TCRdb running MiXCR on the 5' RACE reads. The sample lists hundreds of thousands of distinct CDR3 sequences; about 7% were seen once. Notes on the study in general: Conclusions were drawn cross-sectionally by statistical analysis, without following the same donors.

These records were also assigned to another study, of yellow fever vaccine responses in identical twins. That investigation notes: The T cell response to vaccination in identical twins was reportedly partly convergent and partly personalized.

This chain links TRBV6-1 with TRBJ2-3; unclear D gene. The sequence came from a woman in her late teens or twenties in good health. Sequenced input: memory (CD45RO+) T cells sorted from blood. The CDR3 nucleotides read TGTGCCAGCAGCCTGGATGGCTCTCGGGTGCAGTATTTT. This codes for CASSLDGSRVQYF.